This passage covers 13 T cell receptor beta chains from one sample sequenced in a study of sequential checkpoint blockade in melanoma. This table comes from immunoSEQ multiplex PCR, and its TCRdb copy is limited to in-frame clones, with some not included. The sample lists 5,000 to 7,000 clones, 22% seen once, with around 10% in the top ten. Treatment reported: randomized to nivolumab then ipilimumab (arm A) or the reverse (arm B). The source material was tumor tissue (inferred from file names), sampled from a patient given nivolumab and ipilimumab in sequence. Receptors originate from a human donor with melanoma.

V and J are TRBV23-1 and TRBJ1-2; no clear D. TRBV23-1 is an ORF, with its function uncertain. The CDR3 is 13 residues long. The V and J ends lost 6 bases and 4 bases respectively, with 12 bases between them. CDR3 residues: CASSLGGSYGYTF. For the CDR3, the DNA is TGCGCCAGCAGCTTGGGTGGCTCCTATGGCTACACCTTC.

The V and J genes are TRBV25-1 and TRBJ2-3; D is possibly TRBD2 (6 bases). Trimming removed 1 base from V and 2 bases from J, with 16 bases in between. Germline V lookup: CDR1 MGHDK, CDR2 SYGVNS. There are 17 residues in the CDR3. CDR3 nucleotide sequence: TGTGCCAGCAGTGAATCCGGTCGGCGCGGGGTCACAGATACGCAGTATTTT. Translating it yields CASSESGRRGVTDTQYF.

CDR3 DNA sequence: TGCAGCGGCGGTGAGGGATTCGGAATAGCTTTCTTT. Translated, it gives CSGGEGFGIAFF. The chain is built from TRBV29-1 and TRBJ1-1; D call uncertain. The CDR3 consists of 12 residues. With 7 bases removed from V and 10 bases from J, the gap between germline ends came to 19 bases. Germline-derived CDR1 and CDR2 are SQVTM and ANQGSEA. The variable domain in full, with the rest retrieved from reference TRBV29-1 and TRBJ1-1, is SAVISQKPSRDICQRGTSLTIQCQVDSQVTMMFWYRQQPGQSLTLIATANQGSEATYESGFVIDKFPISRPNLTFSTLTVSNMSPEDSSIYLCSGGEGFGIAFFGQGTRLTVV.

The chain carries TRBV28 and TRBJ2-1; 8 bases are a match to TRBD2. Unmatched junction bases numbered 14, after V lost 6 bases and J lost 1 base. The CDR3 spans 18 residues. Germline CDR1 and CDR2: MDHEN and SYDVKM. This CDR3 is CASSFPQASGSSYNEQFF. The CDR3 coding sequence is TGTGCCAGCAGCTTCCCGCAGGCGAGCGGGAGTTCCTACAATGAGCAGTTCTTC.

This clone was counted ten times or more. The chain couples TRBV6-8 to TRBJ2-3; D is perhaps TRBD2 (6 bases). The CDR3 covers 15 residues. Trimming left V 4 bases short and J 0 bases short, with 11 bases between. CDR1 MNHGY and CDR2 SAAAGT come from the germline V gene. This chain's CDR3 is CASSSGGASTDTQYF. The CDR3 DNA reads as TGTGCCAGCAGTTCCGGGGGAGCCAGCACAGATACGCAGTATTTT.

This clone was counted between two and nine times. The V gene is TRBV30, the J gene TRBJ1-4; TRBD1 agrees at 7 bases. Germline V lookup: CDR1 GTSNPN, CDR2 SVGIG (reference sequence). The CDR3 runs to 17 residues. V was clipped by 3 bases and J by 0 bases; unmatched bases: 10. In DNA form, the CDR3 reads TGTGCCTGGAGACAGGGGAAGATCGTTGCAACTAATGAAAAACTGTTTTTT. This sequence encodes CAWRQGKIVATNEKLFF.

The chain links TRBV11-3 to TRBJ2-3; D is unresolved. Germline loops: CDR1 SGHNT, CDR2 YENEEA. The CDR3 contains 14 residues. V was shortened by 0 bases and J by 3 bases, with 7 bases between the two germline ends. CDR3 DNA sequence: TGTGCCAGCAGCTTAGAGGGGTCGACAGATACGCAGTATTTT. It yields the protein CASSLEGSTDTQYF.

In its sample, this clone was seen many times. The CDR3 protein is CASAKEGPPYEQYF. In DNA form, the CDR3 reads TGTGCCAGCGCCAAGGAAGGGCCCCCCTACGAGCAGTACTTC. This rearrangement joins TRBV11-3 to TRBJ2-7; D is ambiguous. V gave up 8 bases and J gave up 2 bases, with 16 bases separating them. The CDR3 length is 14 residues. Germline V gives CDR1 SGHNT, CDR2 YENEEA.

The chain links TRBV10-2 to TRBJ1-1, with D possibly matching TRBD1 (5 bases). This CDR3 has 13 amino acids. V shed 3 bases and J shed 4 bases, with 9 bases lying between them. Germline CDR1 reads WSHSY; CDR2 reads SAAADI. The CDR3, as DNA: TGCGCCAGCAGTGATAGGGGCACCACTGAAGCTTTCTTT. It encodes CASSDRGTTEAFF.

This clone was picked up many times. The rearrangement joins TRBV9 to TRBJ1-1; D call uncertain. Trimming shortened V by 0 bases and J by 2 bases, and 11 bases separated the two germline ends. Germline CDR1 and CDR2: SGDLS and YYNGEE. The CDR3 totals 15 residues. CDR3 sequence reads: CASSVGYGPNTEAFF. The CDR3 DNA sequence: TGTGCCAGCAGCGTAGGATACGGCCCCAACACTGAAGCTTTCTTT.

The chain joins TRBV19 to TRBJ1-1; D gene uncertain. Germline V lookup: CDR1 LNHDA, CDR2 SQIVND (reference sequence). Trimming left V 5 bases short and J 3 bases short, with 10 bases between. This CDR3 has 13 amino acids. CDR3 protein: CASSYGVHTEAFF. The CDR3 DNA reads as TGTGCCAGTAGTTATGGGGTCCACACTGAAGCTTTCTTT. The full variable domain, rest sourced from reference TRBV19 and TRBJ1-1, is DGGITQSPKYLFRKEGQNVTLSCEQNLNHDAMYWYRQDPGQGLRLIYYSQIVNDFQKGDIAEGYSVSREKKESFPLTVTSAQKNPTAFYLCASSYGVHTEAFFGQGTRLTVV.

The chain couples TRBV18 to TRBJ2-6, with D perhaps given as TRBD1 or TRBD2 (5 bases each). Trimming shortened V by 6 bases and J by 2 bases, and 20 bases separated the two germline ends. The germline CDR1 and CDR2 sequences are KGHSH and LQKENI. The CDR3 spans 18 residues. CDR3 protein: CASSRNTGLGTGANVLTF. The CDR3 DNA follows: TGTGCCAGCTCGCGGAATACAGGACTGGGGACTGGGGCCAACGTCCTGACTTTC.

This clone was counted between two and nine times. V usage is TRBV6-8 and J usage is TRBJ1-1; TRBD1 might be the D (5 bases). The CDR3 length is 14 residues. Trimming pared 10 bases from V and 4 bases from J, leaving 19 bases between. Germline V gene lookup returns CDR1 MNHGY and CDR2 SAAAGT. CDR3 loop: CAIRPGTDTTEAFF. In DNA form, the CDR3 reads TGTGCCATCAGGCCCGGGACGGATACCACTGAAGCTTTCTTT.